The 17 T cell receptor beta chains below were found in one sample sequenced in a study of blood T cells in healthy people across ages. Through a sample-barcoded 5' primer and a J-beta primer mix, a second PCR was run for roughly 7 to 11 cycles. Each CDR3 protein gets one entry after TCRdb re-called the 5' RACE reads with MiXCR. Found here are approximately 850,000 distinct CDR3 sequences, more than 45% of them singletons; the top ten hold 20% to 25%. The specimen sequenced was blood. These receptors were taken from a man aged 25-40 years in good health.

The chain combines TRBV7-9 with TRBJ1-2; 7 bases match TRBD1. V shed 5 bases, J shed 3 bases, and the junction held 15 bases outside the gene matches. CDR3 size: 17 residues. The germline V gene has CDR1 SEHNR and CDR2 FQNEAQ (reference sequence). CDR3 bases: TGTGCCAGCAGCCTACTTTCCCCCACAGGGGCCGACTATGGCTACACCTTC. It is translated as CASSLLSPTGADYGYTF.

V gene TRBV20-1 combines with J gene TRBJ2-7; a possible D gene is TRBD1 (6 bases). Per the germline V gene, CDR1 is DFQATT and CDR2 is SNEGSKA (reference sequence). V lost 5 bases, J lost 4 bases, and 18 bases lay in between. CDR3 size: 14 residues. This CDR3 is CSAARQVFRYEQYF. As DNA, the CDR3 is TGCAGTGCTGCCCGACAGGTGTTTAGGTACGAGCAGTACTTC.

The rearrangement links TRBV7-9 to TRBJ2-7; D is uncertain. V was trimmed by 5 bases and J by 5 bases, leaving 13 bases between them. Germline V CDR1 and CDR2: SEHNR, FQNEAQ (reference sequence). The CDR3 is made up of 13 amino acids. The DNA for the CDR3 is TGTGCCAGCAGCCCCGTCGGTAACCACGAGCAGTACTTC. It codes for CASSPVGNHEQYF. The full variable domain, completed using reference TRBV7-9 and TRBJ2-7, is DTGVSQNPRHKITKRGQNVTFRCDPISEHNRLYWYRQTLGQGPEFLTYFQNEAQLEKSRLLSDRFSAERPKGSFSTLEIQRTEQGDSAMYLCASSPVGNHEQYFGPGTRLTVT.

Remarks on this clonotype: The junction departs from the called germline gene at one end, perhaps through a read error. The CDR3 bases are TGCAGTACTAGAGAGCGGGGGCAAAATGGCTACACCTTC. This encodes CSTRERGQNGYTF. The J gene is TRBJ1-2, the V gene TRBV20-1, with D tentatively TRBD1 (6 bases). Germline-derived CDR1 and CDR2 are DFQATT and SNEGSKA (reference sequence). The CDR3 is 13 amino acids.

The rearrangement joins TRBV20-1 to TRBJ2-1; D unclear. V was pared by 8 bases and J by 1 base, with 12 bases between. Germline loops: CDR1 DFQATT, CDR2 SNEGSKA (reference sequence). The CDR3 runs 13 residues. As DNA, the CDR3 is TGCAGTAGCACCTCGAAGTCCTACAATGAGCAGTTCTTC. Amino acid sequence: CSSTSKSYNEQFF.

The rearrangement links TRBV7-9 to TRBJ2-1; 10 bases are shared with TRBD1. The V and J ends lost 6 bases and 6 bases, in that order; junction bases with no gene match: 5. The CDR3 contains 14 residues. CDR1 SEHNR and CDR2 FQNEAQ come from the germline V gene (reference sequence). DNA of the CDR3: TGTGCCAGCAGGTCCGGGACAGGGGCCAATGAGCAGTTCTTC. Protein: CASRSGTGANEQFF.

CDR3 DNA: TGTGCCAGCAGTTTACCGCGGACAGCGACCTACGAGCAGTACTTC. Protein product: CASSLPRTATYEQYF. The chain has TRBV27 and TRBJ2-4; tentative D call: TRBD1 (6 bases). Gene TRBJ2-7 matches the end of the DNA better, so the J call may be wrong. This CDR3 has 15 amino acids. The V gene's germline CDR1 is MNHEY and CDR2 SMNVEV (reference sequence).

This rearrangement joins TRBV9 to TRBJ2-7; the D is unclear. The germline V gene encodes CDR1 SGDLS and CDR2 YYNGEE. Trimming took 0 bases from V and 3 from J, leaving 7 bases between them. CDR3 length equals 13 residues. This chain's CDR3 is CASSVVDGYEQYF. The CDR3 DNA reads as TGTGCCAGCAGCGTAGTGGACGGCTACGAGCAGTACTTC.

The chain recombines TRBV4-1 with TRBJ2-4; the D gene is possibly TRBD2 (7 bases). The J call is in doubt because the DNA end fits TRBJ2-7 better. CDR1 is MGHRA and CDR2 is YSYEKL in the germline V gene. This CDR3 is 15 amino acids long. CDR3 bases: TGCGCCAGCAGCCAAGATGCGGGGGCCCCCTACGAGCAGTACTTC. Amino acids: CASSQDAGAPYEQYF.

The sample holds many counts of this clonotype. CDR3 sequence reads: CASRVGAVTF. Written as DNA, the CDR3 is TGTGCCAGCAGAGTAGGAGCGGTCACCTTC. This sequence joins TRBV4-2 and TRBJ1-2, with no clear D. The length of the CDR3 is 10 residues. Between the trimmed V and J ends, which lost 6 bases and 13 bases, there was a span of 12 bases. Germline values: CDR1 LGHNA, CDR2 YNFKEQ.

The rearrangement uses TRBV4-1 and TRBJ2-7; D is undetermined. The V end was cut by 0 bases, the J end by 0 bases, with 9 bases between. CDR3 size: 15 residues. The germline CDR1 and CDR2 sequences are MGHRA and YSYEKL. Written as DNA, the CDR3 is TGCGCCAGCAGCCAAGAGATCGCCCCCTCCTACGAGCAGTACTTC. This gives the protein CASSQEIAPSYEQYF.

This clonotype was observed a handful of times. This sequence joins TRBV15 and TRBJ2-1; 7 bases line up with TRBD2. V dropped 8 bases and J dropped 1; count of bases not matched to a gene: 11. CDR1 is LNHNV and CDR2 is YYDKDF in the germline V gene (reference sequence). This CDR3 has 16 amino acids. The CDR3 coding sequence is TGTGCCACCCAATCACTAGCGAATCCGTCCTACAATGAGCAGTTCTTC. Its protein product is CATQSLANPSYNEQFF.

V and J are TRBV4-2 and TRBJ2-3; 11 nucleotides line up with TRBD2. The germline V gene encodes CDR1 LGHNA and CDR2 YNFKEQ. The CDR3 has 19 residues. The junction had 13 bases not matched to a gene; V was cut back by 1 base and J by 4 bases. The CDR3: CASSQVKSGTSGSSDTQYF. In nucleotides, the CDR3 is TGTGCCAGCAGCCAAGTGAAGAGCGGGACTAGCGGCTCTTCAGATACGCAGTATTTT.

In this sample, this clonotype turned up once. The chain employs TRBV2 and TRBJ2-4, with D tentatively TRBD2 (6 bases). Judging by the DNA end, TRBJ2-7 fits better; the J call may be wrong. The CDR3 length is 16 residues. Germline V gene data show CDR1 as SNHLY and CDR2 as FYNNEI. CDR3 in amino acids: CASSKEAGRSGYEQYF. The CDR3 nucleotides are TGTGCCAGCAGTAAAGAGGCCGGACGTAGCGGCTACGAGCAGTACTTC.

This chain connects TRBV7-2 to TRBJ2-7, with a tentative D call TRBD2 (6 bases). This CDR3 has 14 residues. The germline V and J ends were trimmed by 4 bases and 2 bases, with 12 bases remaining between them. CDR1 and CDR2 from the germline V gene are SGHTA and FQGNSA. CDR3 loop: CASSSPGVAYEQYF. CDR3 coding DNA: TGTGCCAGCAGCTCCCCGGGGGTGGCCTACGAGCAGTACTTC.

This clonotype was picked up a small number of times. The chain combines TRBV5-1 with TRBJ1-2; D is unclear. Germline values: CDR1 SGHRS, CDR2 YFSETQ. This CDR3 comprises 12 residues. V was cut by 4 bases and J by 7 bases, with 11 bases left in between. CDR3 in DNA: TGCGCCAGCAGCCCCTCGGGTCGTGGCTACACCTTC. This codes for CASSPSGRGYTF.

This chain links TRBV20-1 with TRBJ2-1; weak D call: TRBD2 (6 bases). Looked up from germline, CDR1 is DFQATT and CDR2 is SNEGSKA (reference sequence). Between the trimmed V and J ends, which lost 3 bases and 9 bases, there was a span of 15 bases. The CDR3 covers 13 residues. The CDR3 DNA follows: TGCAGTGCTAGGTTGACTAGGTCTCGTGAGCAGTTCTTC. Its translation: CSARLTRSREQFF.